This TCR beta chain was identified in a study of Graves' ophthalmopathy and Graves' hyperthyroidism. Study details: Upon initial diagnosis and before any treatment, peripheral blood was collected.

This clonotype was seen many times. Its target is not known. Germline V gene sequence: CDR1 SNHLY, CDR2 FYNNEI. The CDR3 contains 15 residues. Trimming left V 5 bases short and J 3 bases short, with 11 bases between. Under 3 months in duration, the ophthalmopathy in affected donors had moderate-to-severe activity, CAS ≥3 and NOSPECS ≥4. PBMCs had their origin in fresh peripheral blood (approximately 9.7 ml). Amplification targeted the TCR beta CDR3 regions, with RNA transcripts as the source material. First-round RT-PCR relied on HTBI primers, and a second-round multiplex PCR came next. TCRdb reanalysed the multiplex PCR reads using MiXCR and keeps one entry per CDR3 protein. The sample carries around 660,000 distinct CDR3 sequences, over 40% recorded once. Study-wide points: At just over 70% sensitivity and approximately 72% specificity, the model predicted progression of the ophthalmopathy.

The genes are TRBV2 and TRBJ1-6; weak D call: TRBD1 (6 bases). Sample: peripheral blood. The TCR originated in an adult man with Graves' ophthalmopathy. This chain's CDR3 is CASSIQGIYNSPLHF. CDR3 nucleotide sequence: TGTGCCAGCAGTATTCAGGGGATCTATAATTCACCCCTCCACTTT.